The following is a T cell receptor beta chain sequence with its context. The clone's antigen remains unknown. No per-base quality is available; no much larger clone lies one base away. This sample was taken from a study of cytomegalovirus exposure and HLA in healthy donors (TCRdb year 2017). Context from the whole study: An earlier analysis of several hundred of the donors reported approximately 270 Gb of sequence data and 117 million unique TCR beta sequences from about 200 million T cells. On average, about 200,000 unique TCR beta nucleotide sequences were sequenced per donor among a few hundred genotyped donors of the cohort, with roughly 18% of those sequences being non-productive. Because of strong linkage in the cohort, roughly five DR-DQ haplotypes were treated as single units for association and clustering. Donor age, sex, ethnicity and CMV serostatus were compiled alongside the repertoire data. Of the approximately 400 genotyped donors, approximately 80% fell in the genetic ancestry cluster associated with self-reported Caucasian donors. All discovery cohort repertoires had been generated using a single sequencing platform. Rather than using new phenotypic data, the later analysis identified candidate immune exposures from TCR beta sequences and from how often those sequences occurred across donors. HLA typing covered class I and class II loci at four-digit resolution. The study used immunosequencing to profile the T cell repertoires of hundreds of subjects and linked those repertoires to cytomegalovirus serostatus. Typing coverage varied by locus: about 620-640 donors for A, B, C, DRB1 and DQB1; more than 500 for DQA1; more than 600 for DPA1; fewer than 480 for DPB1. The study aimed to test whether signatures of past pathogen exposure could be identified by cataloging public T cell receptors. Genome-wide SNP genotypes for about three fifths of the roughly 670 donors were used in a later genetic analysis, which treated that subset as a discovery cohort. High-throughput TCR immunosequencing, statistical association of individual TCRs with disease status, and machine learning were combined to predict cytomegalovirus infection status. An early release that covered some 630 HLA-typed donors contained about 300 gigabases of sequencing data and 70 million to 100 million unique TCR sequences. A separate validation cohort of more than 100 different subjects was used in addition to the 666-subject first cohort. In a later analysis, previously published TCR beta repertoires from more than 500 donors were re-analyzed and high-resolution HLA genotyping was added so that TCR occurrence patterns could be studied. In an earlier analysis of roughly 580 of the donors, high-throughput TCR beta sequencing was used to judge whether each TCR beta V gene segment behaved as functional or pseudogenic. Overall results and qualifications from the work: According to a later analysis, most CMV-associated TCR beta chains appeared to be HLA-restricted, and the HLA associations seemed to be driven largely by CMV exposure. Compared with the roughly 710-donor mean, donors in an Asian-associated ancestry cluster had fewer N-insertions in productive TCRs, according to a later genetic analysis. At a false discovery rate of 0.05, a later analysis linked fewer than 20,000 TCR beta sequences to specific HLA alleles. A later analysis found that HLA-associated TCR beta chains were more clonally expanded and had lower generation probabilities than equally common non-associated chains. Because HLA typing was unavailable for some donors at each locus, only the typed subset was used in association tests. A further reported finding was that TCR beta sequences accurately predicted the HLA-A and HLA-B alleles for most subjects in the first cohort. The only immune exposure information available for the cohort was CMV serostatus. In a later analysis, several top co-occurrence clusters were reported to appear linked to parvovirus B19, influenza, CMV and Epstein-Barr virus. Assigning TCR associations to individual alleles was difficult when HLA alleles, especially DR and DQ, strongly co-occurred. In a later genetic analysis, a missense DCLRE1C variant was associated with V-gene and J-gene trimming of TCR beta chains, and the association was replicated in an independent cohort. Roughly 17 rarely observed V segments, including chromosome 9 orphons, were excluded from the earlier analysis of approximately 500 of the donors because counts were too low. A total of fewer than 200 TCR beta chains were listed by the study as associated with cytomegalovirus. A group of highly shared sequence variants was considered likely to be a technical artifact of the sequencing pipeline. A later analysis found that TCR association rates varied across HLA loci, with DRB1 alleles showing the most associated TCRs and HLA-C alleles the fewest. A few of the identified cytomegalovirus-associated TCR beta chains were confirmed in vitro to be specific for cytomegalovirus antigens. In this cohort, only TCR beta chains were sequenced, and detectable features were limited by the absence of alpha or paired-chain data. Linkage disequilibrium might explain the correlated functional status among segregating V segments, but an unknown experimental factor could not be ruled out. While some public TCRs were present in many individuals, most TCR sequences turned up only very rarely across donors. Sequencing depth was assumed to be roughly uniform across donors in the presence/absence analyses, though that assumption may not hold. Because the 87-base-pair reads could not distinguish some IMGT-functional V segments, including TRBV6-2 and TRBV6-3, those segments were excluded. In an earlier analysis of around 600 of the donors, most TCR beta V segments appeared in productive rearrangements about 90% or about 30% of the time, broadly matching IMGT annotations. In both the original and validation cohorts, the classifier was reported to diagnose cytomegalovirus status with high specificity and sensitivity. The authors suggested that the approach could potentially be extended to other disease states and immunological phenotypes.

Receptors were amplified or captured by the immunoSEQ multiplex PCR assay. For the multiplex PCR, a mixture combining 60 forward primers for TCR Vbeta segments and 13 reverse primers for TCR Jbeta segments was used. The CDR3 region of rearranged TCR beta genes was amplified from genomic DNA with a multiplex PCR assay. The amplified TCR beta libraries were sequenced on the Illumina HiSeq System as 87-base-pair reads. Regarding the original processing steps: Across the 640 or so repertoires, a later analysis counted roughly 77 million unique TCR beta chains, roughly 11 million of which were shared by at least two donors. To remove PCR and sequencing errors, raw reads were error-corrected and collapsed into unique sequences using a nearest-neighbor algorithm that merged closely related sequences. To assign V, D and J gene segments, CDR3 sequences were aligned to IMGT reference sequences. Each retained sequence needed at least a six-nucleotide match to both a V gene segment and a J gene segment. Rearrangements were called productive when the CDR3 lacked stop codons and stayed in frame with V and J; all others were non-productive. CDR3 was defined according to IMGT convention as the region running from the second conserved V-encoded cysteine to the conserved J-encoded phenylalanine. In an earlier analysis of around 600 of the donors, sequences lacking an unambiguous match to a single V gene segment were excluded. In an earlier analysis of several hundred of the donors, a V segment was called functional when productive rearrangements were above 56.7%, and segregating when the standard deviation between donors exceeded 5%. A statistical classification framework was built to diagnose cytomegalovirus status from the catalog of TCR beta chain sequences. In a later analysis, TCR nucleotide sequences were compared against IMGT/GENE-DB human TR gene sequences so that V and J genes could be assigned. The TCRdist pipeline was used in a later analysis to assign CDR3 sequences and most-parsimonious VDJ recombination scenarios. A later analysis defined each TCR beta chain by its CDR3 amino acid sequence plus V-gene family, and excluded reads lacking a unique V-gene family. To address suspected cross-contamination and a sequencing artifact, a later analysis removed approximately 600 highly shared, low-generation-probability nucleotide sequences. For each public chain, a later analysis derived a clonal expansion index from normalized ranks of inferred template counts within each repertoire. In a later analysis, generation probabilities were computed with a VDJ recombination model fitted to out-of-frame rearrangements, and the resulting probabilities were checked against IGoR. In a later analysis, TCR-TCR, TCR-HLA and TCR-CMV co-occurrence was scored with hypergeometric tests, and a repertoire-size bias correction was applied to TCR pairs. In a later analysis, false discovery rates were estimated by permuting HLA or CMV assignments 20 times. In a later analysis, co-occurring TCRs were grouped using DBSCAN, with TCRdist sequence similarity added in when clustering inside HLA-allele-positive subsets. Repertoires with fewer than 30,000 or more than 120,000 public chains, plus five repertoires with anomalous nucleotide sharing, were excluded from co-occurrence clustering. This immuneACCESS table, as held by TCRdb, lists in-frame sequences with V and J called but not all clones. Of the missing ones, under half trace to an unresolved V gene in checked studies; the others have no known cause. V, J and clone size were drawn from that table, and D and trimming were deduced from the DNA. The sample has 130,000 or so clones on record, 82% of them singletons. The ten largest clones take up approximately 3.2% of the sample.

The cohort comprised 550 to 700 healthy bone marrow donors. At the time of sampling, every cohort member was nominally healthy, though immune exposures that went unrecorded were likely present. The donor tested CMV seropositive, placing the donor among the 289 seropositive members of the cohort. A peripheral blood sample was collected from each donor, and TCR beta sequencing was performed on peripheral blood mononuclear cells. Genomic DNA was extracted from the blood cell samples with the Qiagen DNeasy Blood Extraction Kit. The CDR3 starts with the cysteine, ends with the phenylalanine, and has 13 residues. Just CDR3 DNA is preserved here, 39 bases in frame from base 1. Between the V and J ends, shortened by 2 bases and 6 bases respectively, the junction contains 11 bases. The germline V gene (reference sequence) provides CDR1 SGHKS and CDR2 YYEKEE.

The receptor chain draws on TRBV5-5 and TRBJ1-2; the D gene is possibly TRBD1, with 6 bases matching. The sequenced material came from PBMCs. This TCR was sampled from a man aged 18 to 29 in good health and CMV-seropositive. The CDR3 here reads CASSLQGRDGYTF. The bases read TGTGCCAGCAGCTTACAGGGTCGGGATGGCTACACCTTC. Where the CDR3 stops, the reference TRBV5-5 and TRBJ1-2 genes take over; the full variable domain is DAGVTQSPTHLIKTRGQQVTLRCSPISGHKSVSWYQQVLGQGPQFIFQYYEKEERGRGNFPDRFSARQFPNYSSELNVNALLLGDSALYLCASSLQGRDGYTFGSGTRLTVV.